This TCR beta chain originates from a study of cytomegalovirus exposure and HLA in healthy donors. Overall study: Of the donors genotyped, approximately 430 in all, about 80% fell in the Caucasian-associated ancestry cluster. Points from the study as a whole: With further analysis later on, most CMV-associated TCR beta chains appeared HLA-restricted. TCR beta V- and J-gene trimming was later associated with a missense DCLRE1C variant. Investigators reported 150 to 200 TCR beta chains as tied to cytomegalovirus.

Germline assignment: CDR1 LNHNV and CDR2 YYDKDF (reference sequence). V lost 0 bases, J lost 6 bases, and 8 bases lay in between. This CDR3 is 13 amino acids long. A word on this clone: Its target is not known.

Researchers ran the PCR with 60 Vbeta and 13 Jbeta primers. Only in-frame clones appear in the TCRdb table, and some are missing; sequencing was by immunoSEQ multiplex PCR. The sample yields tens of thousands of clones, 55% to 80% seen once. The origin of this receptor is a man in his forties in good health and CMV-seropositive. Sample: PBMCs. This chain links TRBV15 with TRBJ1-1; D call uncertain. CDR3 DNA: TGTGCCACCAGCAGAGATCCCCCCTCTGAAGCTTTCTTT. The encoded protein is CATSRDPPSEAFF.